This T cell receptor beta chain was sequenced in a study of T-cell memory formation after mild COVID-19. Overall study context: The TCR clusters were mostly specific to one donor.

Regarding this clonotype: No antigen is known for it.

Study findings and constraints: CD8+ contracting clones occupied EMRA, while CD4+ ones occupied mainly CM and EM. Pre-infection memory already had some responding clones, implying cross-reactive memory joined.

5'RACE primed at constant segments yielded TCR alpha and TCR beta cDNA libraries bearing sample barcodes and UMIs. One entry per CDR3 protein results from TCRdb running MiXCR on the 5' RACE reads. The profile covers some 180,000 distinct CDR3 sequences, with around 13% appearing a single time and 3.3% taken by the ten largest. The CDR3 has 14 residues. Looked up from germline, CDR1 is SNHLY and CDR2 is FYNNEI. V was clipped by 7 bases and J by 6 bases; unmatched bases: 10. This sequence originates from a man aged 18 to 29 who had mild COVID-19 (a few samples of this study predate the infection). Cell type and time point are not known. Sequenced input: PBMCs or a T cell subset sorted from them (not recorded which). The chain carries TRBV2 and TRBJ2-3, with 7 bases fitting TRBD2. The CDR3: CASKRGEPTDTQYF. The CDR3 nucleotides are TGTGCCAGCAAACGGGGGGAACCCACGGATACGCAGTATTTT.